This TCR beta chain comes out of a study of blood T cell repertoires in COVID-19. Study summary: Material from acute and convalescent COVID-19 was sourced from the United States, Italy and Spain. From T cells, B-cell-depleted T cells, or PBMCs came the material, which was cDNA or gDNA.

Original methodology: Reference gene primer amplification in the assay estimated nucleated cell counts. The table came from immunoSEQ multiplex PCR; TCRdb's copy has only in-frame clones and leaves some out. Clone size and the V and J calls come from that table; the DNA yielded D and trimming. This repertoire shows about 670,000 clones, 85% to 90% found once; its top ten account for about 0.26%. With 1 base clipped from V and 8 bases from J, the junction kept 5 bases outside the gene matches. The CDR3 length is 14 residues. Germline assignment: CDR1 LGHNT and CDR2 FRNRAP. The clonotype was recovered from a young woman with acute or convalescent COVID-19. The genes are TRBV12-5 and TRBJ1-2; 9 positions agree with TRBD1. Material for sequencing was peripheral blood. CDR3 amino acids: CASGLAGQGPGYTF. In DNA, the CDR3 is TGTGCTAGTGGTTTGGCCGGACAGGGGCCCGGCTACACCTTC.